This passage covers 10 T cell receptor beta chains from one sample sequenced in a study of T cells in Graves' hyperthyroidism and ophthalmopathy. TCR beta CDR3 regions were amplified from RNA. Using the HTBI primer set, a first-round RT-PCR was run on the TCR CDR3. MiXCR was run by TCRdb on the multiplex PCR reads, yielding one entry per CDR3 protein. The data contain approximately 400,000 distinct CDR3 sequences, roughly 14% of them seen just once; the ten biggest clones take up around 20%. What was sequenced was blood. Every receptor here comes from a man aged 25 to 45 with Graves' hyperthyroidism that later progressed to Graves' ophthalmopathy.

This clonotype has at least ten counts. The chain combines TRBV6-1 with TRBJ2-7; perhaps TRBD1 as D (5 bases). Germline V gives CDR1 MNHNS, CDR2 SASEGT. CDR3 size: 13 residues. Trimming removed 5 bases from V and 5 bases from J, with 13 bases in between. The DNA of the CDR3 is TGTGCCAGCAGTTCGACAGCGTTGCACGAGCAGTACTTC. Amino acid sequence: CASSSTALHEQYF.

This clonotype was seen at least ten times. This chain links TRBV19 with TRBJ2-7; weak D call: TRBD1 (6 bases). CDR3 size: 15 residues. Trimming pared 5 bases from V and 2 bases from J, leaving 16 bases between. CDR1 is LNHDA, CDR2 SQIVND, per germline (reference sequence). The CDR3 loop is CASSFSRGVAYEQYF. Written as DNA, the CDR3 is TGTGCCAGTAGTTTTTCCAGGGGTGTAGCCTACGAGCAGTACTTC.

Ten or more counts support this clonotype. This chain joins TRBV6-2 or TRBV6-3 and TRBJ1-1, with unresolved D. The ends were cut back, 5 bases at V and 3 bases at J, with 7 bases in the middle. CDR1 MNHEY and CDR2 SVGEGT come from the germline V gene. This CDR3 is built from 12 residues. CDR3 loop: CASSTVHTEAFF. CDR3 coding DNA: TGTGCCAGCAGTACGGTGCACACTGAAGCTTTCTTT.

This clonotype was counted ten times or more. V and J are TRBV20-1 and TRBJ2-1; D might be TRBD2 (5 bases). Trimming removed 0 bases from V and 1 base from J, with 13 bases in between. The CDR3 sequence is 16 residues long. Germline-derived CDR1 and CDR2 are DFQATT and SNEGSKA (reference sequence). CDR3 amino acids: CSARDPGKISYNEQFF. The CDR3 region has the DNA TGCAGTGCTAGAGATCCGGGGAAAATATCCTACAATGAGCAGTTCTTC.

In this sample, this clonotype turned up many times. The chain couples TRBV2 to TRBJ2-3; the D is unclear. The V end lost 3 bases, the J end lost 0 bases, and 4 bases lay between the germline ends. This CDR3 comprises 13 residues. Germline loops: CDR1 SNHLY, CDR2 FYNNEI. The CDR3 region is CASSDESTDTQYF. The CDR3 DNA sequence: TGTGCCAGCAGTGATGAGAGCACAGATACGCAGTATTTT.

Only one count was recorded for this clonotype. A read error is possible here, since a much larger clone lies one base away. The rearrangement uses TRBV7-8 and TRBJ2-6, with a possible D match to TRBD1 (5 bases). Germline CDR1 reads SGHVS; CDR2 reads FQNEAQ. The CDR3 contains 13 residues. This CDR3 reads CASSLFGASVLTF. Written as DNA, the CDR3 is TGTGCCAGCAGCTTATTTGGGGCCAGCGTCCTGACTTTC.

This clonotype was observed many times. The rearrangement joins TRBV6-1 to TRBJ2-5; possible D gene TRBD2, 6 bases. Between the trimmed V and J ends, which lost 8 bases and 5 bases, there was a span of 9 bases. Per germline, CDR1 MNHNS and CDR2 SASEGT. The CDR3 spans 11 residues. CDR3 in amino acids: CASRGTETQYF. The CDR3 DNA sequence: TGTGCCAGCCGGGGGACGGAGACCCAGTACTTC.

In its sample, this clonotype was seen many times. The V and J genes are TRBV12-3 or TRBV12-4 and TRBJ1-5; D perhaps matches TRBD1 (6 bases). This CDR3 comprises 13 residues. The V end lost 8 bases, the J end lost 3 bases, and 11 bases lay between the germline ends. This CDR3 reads CASQGQPNQPQHF. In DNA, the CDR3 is TGTGCCAGCCAAGGACAGCCCAATCAGCCCCAGCATTTT.

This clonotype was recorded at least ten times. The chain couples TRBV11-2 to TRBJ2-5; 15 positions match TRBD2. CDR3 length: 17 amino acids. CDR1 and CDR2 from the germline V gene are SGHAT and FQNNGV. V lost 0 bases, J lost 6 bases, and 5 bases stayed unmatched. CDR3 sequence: CASSLDGLAGGPKTQYF. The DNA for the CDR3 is TGTGCCAGCAGCTTAGACGGACTAGCGGGGGGGCCGAAGACCCAGTACTTC.

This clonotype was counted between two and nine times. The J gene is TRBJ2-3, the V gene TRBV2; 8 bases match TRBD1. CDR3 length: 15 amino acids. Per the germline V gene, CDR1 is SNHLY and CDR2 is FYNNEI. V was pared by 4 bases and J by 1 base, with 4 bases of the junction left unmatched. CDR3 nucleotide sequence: TGTGCCAGCAGTGGGACAGGGACCGGCACAGATACGCAGTATTTT. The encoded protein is CASSGTGTGTDTQYF.